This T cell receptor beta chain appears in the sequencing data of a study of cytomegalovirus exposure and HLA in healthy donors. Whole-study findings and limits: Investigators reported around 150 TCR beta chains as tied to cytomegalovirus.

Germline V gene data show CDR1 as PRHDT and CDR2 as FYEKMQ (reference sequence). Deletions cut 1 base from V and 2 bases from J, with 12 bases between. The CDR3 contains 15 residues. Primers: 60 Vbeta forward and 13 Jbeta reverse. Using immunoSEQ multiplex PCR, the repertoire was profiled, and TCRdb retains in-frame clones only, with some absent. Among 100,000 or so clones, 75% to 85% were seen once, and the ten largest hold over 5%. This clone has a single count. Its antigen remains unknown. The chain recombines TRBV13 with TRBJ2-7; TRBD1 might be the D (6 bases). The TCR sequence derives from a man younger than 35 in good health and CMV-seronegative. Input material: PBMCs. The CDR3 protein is CASSLEGDGTYEQYF. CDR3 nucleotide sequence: TGTGCCAGCAGCTTAGAGGGGGACGGCACCTACGAGCAGTACTTC.